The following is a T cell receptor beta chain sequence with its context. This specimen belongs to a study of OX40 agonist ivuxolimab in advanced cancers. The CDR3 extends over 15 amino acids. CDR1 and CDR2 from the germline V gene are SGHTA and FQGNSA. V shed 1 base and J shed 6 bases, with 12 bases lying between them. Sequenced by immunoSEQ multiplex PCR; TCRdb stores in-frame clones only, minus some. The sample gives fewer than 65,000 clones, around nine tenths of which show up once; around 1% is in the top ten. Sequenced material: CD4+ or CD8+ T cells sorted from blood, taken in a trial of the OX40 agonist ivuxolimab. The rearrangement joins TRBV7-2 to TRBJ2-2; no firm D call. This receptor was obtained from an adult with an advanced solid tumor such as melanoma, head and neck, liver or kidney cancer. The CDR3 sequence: CASSLEWGLAGELFF. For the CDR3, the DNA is TGTGCCAGCAGCTTAGAGTGGGGTTTGGCCGGGGAGCTGTTTTTT. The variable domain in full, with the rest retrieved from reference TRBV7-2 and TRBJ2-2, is GAGVSQSPSNKVTEKGKDVELRCDPISGHTALYWYRQSLGQGLEFLIYFQGNSAPDKSGLPSDRFSAERTGGSVSTLTIQRTQQEDSAVYLCASSLEWGLAGELFFGEGSRLTVL.